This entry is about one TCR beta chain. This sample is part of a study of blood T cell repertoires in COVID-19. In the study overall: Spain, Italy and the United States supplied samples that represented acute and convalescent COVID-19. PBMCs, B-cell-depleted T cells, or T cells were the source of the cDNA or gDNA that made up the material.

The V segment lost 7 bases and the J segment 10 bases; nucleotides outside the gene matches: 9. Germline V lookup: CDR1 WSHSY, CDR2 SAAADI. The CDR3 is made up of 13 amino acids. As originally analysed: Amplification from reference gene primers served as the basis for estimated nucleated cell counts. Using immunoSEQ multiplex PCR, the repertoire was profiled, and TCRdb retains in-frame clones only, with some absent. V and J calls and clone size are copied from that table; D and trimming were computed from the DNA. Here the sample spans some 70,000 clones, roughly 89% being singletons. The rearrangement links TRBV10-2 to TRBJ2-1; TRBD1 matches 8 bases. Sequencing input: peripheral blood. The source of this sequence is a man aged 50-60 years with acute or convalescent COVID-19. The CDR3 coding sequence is TGCGCCAGCATTTTAGAACAGGGGGTCGAGCAGTTCTTC. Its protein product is CASILEQGVEQFF.